The clone carrying this TCR beta chain was found once. Its antigen remains unidentified. This specimen comes from a study of T cells in tumors after PD-1 blockade. Study-wide background: Daily vismodegib 150 mg continued in a subset of anti-PD-1-treated patients.

Profiling relied on immunoSEQ multiplex PCR, and the TCRdb table lists in-frame clones only, not all of them. The sample comprises around 51,000 clones, approximately 84% of which are singletons, and approximately 4.1% rests with the top ten. Study-wide points: Blood contained about 38% of the tumor's TCR clonotypes.

The germline gives CDR1 KGHSH, CDR2 LQKENI. The CDR3 has 14 residues. V was cut by 6 bases and J by 0 bases, with 9 bases left in between. The V and J genes are TRBV18 and TRBJ1-5; D uncertain. This clonotype originated in a human donor with basal cell carcinoma. This specimen was PBMCs, taken before anti-PD-1 treatment. The CDR3 coding sequence is TGTGCCAGCTCTCCCGTCTATAGCAATCAGCCCCAGCATTTT. It specifies CASSPVYSNQPQHF. Drawing the rest from reference TRBV18 and TRBJ1-5, the complete variable domain is NAGVMQNPRHLVRRRGQEARLRCSPMKGHSHVYWYRQLPEEGLKFMVYLQKENIIDESGMPKERFSAEFPKEGPSILRIQQVVRGDSAAYFCASSPVYSNQPQHFGDGTRLSIL.